This T cell receptor (beta chain) was documented in a study of blood T cell repertoires in COVID-19. About the research overall: Collection of acute and convalescent COVID-19 samples took place in the United States, Italy and Spain. PBMCs, B-cell-depleted T cells, or T cells provided the cDNA or gDNA that made up the material.

Germline V gene data show CDR1 as MNHNY and CDR2 as SVGAGI (reference sequence). V was pared by 6 bases and J by 7 bases, with 6 bases of the junction left unmatched. CDR3 length: 13 residues. Authors' analysis steps: From reference gene primer amplification, estimates of nucleated cell counts were derived. Sequencing used immunoSEQ multiplex PCR; TCRdb keeps in-frame clones, though not all of them. V and J calls and clone size are as listed in that table; D and trimming were resolved from the DNA. Of about 240,000 clones in the sample, roughly four fifths were seen once. The chain is built from TRBV6-6 and TRBJ1-5, with TRBD1 matching over 7 bases. This TCR was recovered from a woman at least 80 years old with acute or convalescent COVID-19. The source material was peripheral blood. CDR3 residues: CASSTGVWQPQHF. The CDR3, as DNA: TGTGCCAGCAGCACAGGGGTCTGGCAGCCCCAGCATTTT.